One sample yielded the 7 T cell receptor beta chains listed below, sequenced in a study of blood T cell repertoires in COVID-19. Profiling relied on immunoSEQ multiplex PCR, and the TCRdb table lists in-frame clones only, not all of them. The repertoire holds 110,000 to 150,000 clones, over 70% seen once, with about 11% in the top ten. The material sequenced was PBMCs or T cells enriched from blood (not recorded which). The receptors were sampled from a man aged 60-69 years who had recovered from COVID-19.

This chain connects TRBV28 to TRBJ2-1; D might be TRBD2 (5 bases). Germline CDR1 and CDR2: MDHEN and SYDVKM. Trimming stripped 6 bases from V and 11 bases from J, with 17 bases between. This CDR3 has 13 amino acids. CDR3 nucleotides: TGTGCCAGCAGGTCCCCTAGCAGGAGTCAGCAGTTCTTC. Its protein is CASRSPSRSQQFF.

This chain uses TRBV21-1 with TRBJ2-5; TRBD1 is the table's D call, not checked against the DNA. TRBV21-1 is labeled a pseudogene. This CDR3 region has 16 residues. CDR3 in DNA: TGTGCCAGCAGCAAAGAGGGGACAGGCTTGGGGGAGACCCAGTACTTC. Amino acid sequence: CASSKEGTGLGETQYF.

The chain carries TRBV4-2 and TRBJ1-6; 8 nucleotides agree with TRBD1. This CDR3 has 17 residues. V shed 0 bases and J 7 bases; nucleotides not matched to a gene: 8. Germline CDR1 is LGHNA and CDR2 is YNFKEQ. CDR3: CASSQDIGQGWNSPLHF. The CDR3 DNA sequence: TGTGCCAGCAGCCAAGATATAGGACAGGGCTGGAATTCACCCCTCCACTTT.

The gene calls are TRBV5-1 and TRBJ2-5; D not certain. Trimming stripped 4 bases from V and 0 bases from J, with 7 bases between. The CDR3 has 13 residues. Germline lookup yields CDR1 SGHRS and CDR2 YFSETQ. This chain's CDR3 is CASSKLYQETQYF. The DNA of the CDR3 is TGCGCCAGCAGCAAGCTGTACCAAGAGACCCAGTACTTC.

The chain joins TRBV28 to TRBJ1-6, with TRBD1 matching over 7 bases. Germline CDR1 MDHEN, CDR2 SYDVKM. The J segment lost 18 bases and the V segment lost 4 bases, leaving 6 bases of the junction unmatched. CDR3 length: 11 amino acids. The CDR3 reads CASSSRQGPHF. The CDR3 region has the DNA TGTGCCAGCAGTTCAAGACAGGGCCCCCACTTT.

The gene calls are TRBV18 and TRBJ2-3; the D is unclear. V was clipped by 6 bases and J by 0 bases, with 13 bases between them. The CDR3 consists of 15 residues. The germline gives CDR1 KGHSH, CDR2 LQKENI. The CDR3 spells CASSRLPPSTDTQYF. CDR3 nucleotides: TGTGCCAGCTCTAGACTCCCACCGAGCACAGATACGCAGTATTTT.

In regard to this clone: The sample holds other DNA sequences that translate to the same CDR3. V and J are TRBV27 and TRBJ1-1; D gene unclear. The germline CDR1 and CDR2 sequences are MNHEY and SMNVEV (reference sequence). CDR3 length: 14 amino acids. V gave up 2 bases and J gave up 0 bases, with 7 bases separating them. The CDR3 here is CASSLRRVNTEAFF. The CDR3 DNA sequence: TGTGCCAGCAGTTTACGGAGAGTGAACACTGAAGCTTTCTTT.